The 11 T cell receptor beta chains below all came from one sample that was sequenced in a study of OX40 agonist ivuxolimab in advanced cancers. Clones were read by immunoSEQ multiplex PCR, and TCRdb kept only the in-frame ones, dropping some. Among tens of thousands of clones, around 84% were seen once, and the ten largest hold roughly 1.1%. The source material was CD4+ or CD8+ T cells sorted from blood, sampled in a trial of the OX40 agonist ivuxolimab. All receptors come from an adult with an advanced solid tumor such as melanoma, head and neck, liver or kidney cancer.

The V and J genes are TRBV5-1 and TRBJ1-1; maybe TRBD1 (5 bases). V was trimmed by 1 base and J by 3 bases, leaving 13 bases between them. This CDR3 spans 15 amino acids. Germline loops: CDR1 SGHRS, CDR2 YFSETQ. CDR3 bases: TGCGCCAGCAGCTTGTCCTCCGGGGGGGACACTGAAGCTTTCTTT. This sequence encodes CASSLSSGGDTEAFF.

This clone appeared a few times. This chain joins TRBV10-3 and TRBJ1-2; possible D gene TRBD1, 6 bases. Trimming stripped 4 bases from V and 7 bases from J, with 7 bases between. The V gene's germline CDR1 is ENHRY and CDR2 SYGVKD. The CDR3 extends over 11 amino acids. CDR3 bases: TGTGCCATCAGTGCAGGGGCTGGCTACACCTTC. This encodes CAISAGAGYTF.

This clone was detected only once. This chain links TRBV6-5 with TRBJ2-1; D may be TRBD1 (6 bases). The V end lost 4 bases, the J end lost 6 bases, and 7 bases lay between the germline ends. The CDR3 totals 12 residues. CDR1 and CDR2 from the germline V gene are MNHEY and SVGAGI. The CDR3 DNA reads as TGTGCCAGCAGTTTACAGGGCAATGAGCAGTTCTTC. It codes for CASSLQGNEQFF.

The V and J genes are TRBV10-3 and TRBJ2-7; no firm D call. V lost 6 bases and J lost 2, with 14 bases in between. This CDR3 has 14 residues. Per germline, CDR1 ENHRY and CDR2 SYGVKD. The CDR3 DNA reads as TGTGCCATCAGCCCGACGCGTCAGACCTACGAGCAGTACTTC. This encodes CAISPTRQTYEQYF.

V is TRBV7-3 and J is TRBJ2-1; tentatively, D is TRBD1 (7 bases). V was clipped by 5 bases and J by 7 bases, with 18 bases between them. This CDR3 is 15 amino acids long. Per germline, CDR1 SGHTA and CDR2 FQGTGA. The DNA of the CDR3 is TGTGCCAGCAGCCCCAGGAGGGGGCAACGAAATGAGCAGTTCTTC. Its protein is CASSPRRGQRNEQFF.

The chain joins TRBV28 to TRBJ2-6; weak D call: TRBD2 (5 bases). This CDR3 contains 16 residues. Trimming shortened V by 2 bases and J by 2 bases, and 10 bases separated the two germline ends. Germline CDR1 and CDR2: MDHEN and SYDVKM. The CDR3 DNA is TGTGCCAGCAGTTTAGGTGGGGAGACTGGGGCCAACGTCCTGACTTTC. It codes for CASSLGGETGANVLTF.

This chain links TRBV18 with TRBJ1-2, with D possibly matching TRBD1 (5 bases). Germline V gene sequence: CDR1 KGHSH, CDR2 LQKENI. The CDR3 sequence is 17 residues long. V gave up 3 bases and J gave up 4 bases, with 21 bases separating them. This chain's CDR3 is CASSPPATAAGPYGYTF. The CDR3, as DNA: TGTGCCAGCTCACCCCCTGCGACAGCCGCGGGACCCTATGGCTACACCTTC. The variable domain in full, completed from reference TRBV18 and TRBJ1-2, reads NAGVMQNPRHLVRRRGQEARLRCSPMKGHSHVYWYRQLPEEGLKFMVYLQKENIIDESGMPKERFSAEFPKEGPSILRIQQVVRGDSAAYFCASSPPATAAGPYGYTFGSGTRLTVV.

The rearrangement uses TRBV7-9 and TRBJ2-2; 15 bases line up with TRBD2. V trimming: 5 bases; J trimming: 5 bases; junction bases outside the gene matches: 6. The CDR3 runs 17 residues. Germline loops: CDR1 SEHNR, CDR2 FQNEAQ (reference sequence). CDR3 bases: TGTGCCAGCAGCCCGGGACTAGCGGGGGGAACAACCGGGGAGCTGTTTTTT. Translating it yields CASSPGLAGGTTGELFF.

The J gene is TRBJ2-2, the V gene TRBV7-3; 9 bases map to TRBD1. Germline assignment: CDR1 SGHTA and CDR2 FQGTGA. V shed 2 bases, J shed 4 bases, and the junction held 2 bases outside the gene matches. This CDR3 contains 15 residues. For the CDR3, the DNA is TGTGCCAGCAGCTTAGGGACAGGGCTCACCGGGGAGCTGTTTTTT. Translation: CASSLGTGLTGELFF.

The V and J genes are TRBV9 and TRBJ1-1; 7 nucleotides line up with TRBD1. From germline, CDR1 is SGDLS and CDR2 YYNGEE. This CDR3 is 16 amino acids long. The V gene end was trimmed by 2 bases and the J gene end by 3 bases; junction bases not matched to a gene: 10. CDR3 loop: CASSVTPTGDYTEAFF. The DNA for the CDR3 is TGTGCCAGCAGCGTCACCCCCACAGGGGACTACACTGAAGCTTTCTTT.

This chain uses TRBV30 with TRBJ1-6; 7 nucleotides line up with TRBD1. The germline V gene encodes CDR1 GTSNPN and CDR2 SVGIG (reference sequence). The V gene end was trimmed by 3 bases and the J gene end by 6 bases; junction bases not matched to a gene: 8. The CDR3 covers 15 residues. The CDR3 nucleotides are TGTGCCTGGAGAGGCGACAGGGTACCTAATTCACCCCTCCACTTT. This gives the protein CAWRGDRVPNSPLHF. The variable domain in full, with the rest retrieved from reference TRBV30 and TRBJ1-6, is SQTIHQWPATLVQPVGSPLSLECTVEGTSNPNLYWYRQAAGRGLQLLFYSVGIGQISSEVPQNLSASRPQDRQFILSSKKLLLSDSGFYLCAWRGDRVPNSPLHFGNGTRLTVT.